The rows below give T cell receptor beta chains drawn from one sample of a study of shared T cell receptors in the human thymus. Assay: immunoSEQ multiplex PCR; the TCRdb copy retains only in-frame clones and omits some. This sample carries about 380,000 clones, around 95% of them seen once, and the ten largest clones take approximately 0.02%. Sequencing was carried out using thymocytes. These receptor sequences come from a human donor. CDR3s include the opening cysteine and the closing phenylalanine or tryptophan. Fields, in order: D gene, J gene, clone size, V gene, CDR3 protein, CDR3 DNA. D genes are given only for firm matches. Expanded clones get a size class; other rows say once, few or many, or leave the size out.

D gene: TRBD2; J gene: TRBJ2-1; clone size: once; V gene: TRBV5-6; CDR3 protein: CASSLIGLAGRAYNEQFF; CDR3 DNA: TGTGCCAGCAGCTTGATTGGACTAGCGGGAAGGGCCTACAATGAGCAGTTCTTC
D gene: TRBD2; J gene: TRBJ2-1; clone size: .; V gene: TRBV9; CDR3 protein: CASSVDGTSGTRGEQFF; CDR3 DNA: TGTGCCAGCAGCGTCGATGGGACTAGCGGCACTAGGGGGGAGCAGTTCTTC
D gene: .; J gene: TRBJ2-3; clone size: once; V gene: TRBV13; CDR3 protein: CASSFWTTDFDTQYF; CDR3 DNA: TGTGCCAGCAGCTTCTGGACTACGGATTTCGATACGCAGTATTTT
D gene: .; J gene: TRBJ1-5; clone size: .; V gene: TRBV6-5; CDR3 protein: CASSQAKHQPQHF; CDR3 DNA: TGTGCCAGCAGTCAAGCAAAGCATCAGCCCCAGCATTTT
D gene: .; J gene: TRBJ1-6; clone size: once; V gene: TRBV5-1; CDR3 protein: CASSLPERQAHNSPLHF; CDR3 DNA: TGCGCCAGCAGCCTACCCGAGAGACAGGCCCATAATTCACCCCTCCACTTT
D gene: .; J gene: TRBJ2-5; clone size: .; V gene: TRBV4-2; CDR3 protein: CASSQAETQYF; CDR3 DNA: TGTGCCAGCAGCCAAGCAGAGACCCAGTACTTC
D gene: TRBD2; J gene: TRBJ2-5; clone size: once; V gene: TRBV7-6; CDR3 protein: CASSFRTGTGGAQYF; CDR3 DNA: TGTGCCAGCAGCTTTCGGACCGGGACGGGGGGGGCCCAGTACTTC
D gene: TRBD1; J gene: TRBJ1-1; clone size: .; V gene: TRBV27; CDR3 protein: CASYLLGQGKGMNTEAFF; CDR3 DNA: TGTGCCAGCTACCTCCTGGGACAGGGTAAGGGAATGAACACTGAAGCTTTCTTT
D gene: .; J gene: TRBJ1-2; clone size: .; V gene: TRBV4-2; CDR3 protein: CASSQDPHYTF; CDR3 DNA: TGTGCCAGCAGCCAAGACCCACACTACACCTTC
D gene: TRBD1; J gene: TRBJ2-7; clone size: .; V gene: TRBV9; CDR3 protein: CASSVGGQDYEQYF; CDR3 DNA: TGTGCCAGCAGCGTAGGCGGACAGGACTACGAGCAGTACTTC
D gene: TRBD1; J gene: TRBJ1-3; clone size: .; V gene: TRBV5-6; CDR3 protein: CASSPWDRGLFVSGNTIYF; CDR3 DNA: TGTGCCAGCAGCCCCTGGGACAGGGGGCTGTTCGTGTCTGGAAACACCATATATTTT
D gene: .; J gene: TRBJ2-7; clone size: .; V gene: TRBV20-1; CDR3 protein: CSASRLDKDF; CDR3 DNA: TGCAGTGCTAGTAGACTAGACAAGGACTTC
D gene: TRBD2; J gene: TRBJ2-3; clone size: .; V gene: TRBV7-9; CDR3 protein: CASSNYQLAGDSDTQYF; CDR3 DNA: TGTGCCAGCAGCAATTACCAACTAGCGGGAGACTCAGATACGCAGTATTTT
D gene: .; J gene: TRBJ1-2; clone size: once; V gene: TRBV18; CDR3 protein: CASSQEGHGYTF; CDR3 DNA: TGTGCCAGCTCCCAAGAAGGACATGGCTACACCTTC
D gene: .; J gene: TRBJ2-1; clone size: once; V gene: TRBV2; CDR3 protein: CASSAPGVMVEPWSSYNEQFF; CDR3 DNA: TGTGCCAGCAGTGCGCCAGGGGTGATGGTGGAACCCTGGAGCTCCTACAATGAGCAGTTCTTC
D gene: .; J gene: TRBJ2-7; clone size: once; V gene: TRBV28; CDR3 protein: CASSPRGSVYEQYF; CDR3 DNA: TGTGCCAGCAGTCCCAGGGGCTCCGTCTACGAGCAGTACTTC
D gene: .; J gene: TRBJ2-7; clone size: .; V gene: TRBV5-4; CDR3 protein: CASSPGYFIQTDGTYEQYF; CDR3 DNA: TGTGCCAGCAGCCCCGGTTATTTTATCCAGACGGATGGAACCTACGAGCAGTACTTC
D gene: TRBD2; J gene: TRBJ2-3; clone size: .; V gene: TRBV2; CDR3 protein: CASSDLTSGSTDTQYF; CDR3 DNA: TGTGCCAGCAGTGACCTGACTAGCGGTAGCACAGATACGCAGTATTTT
D gene: .; J gene: TRBJ2-1; clone size: once; V gene: TRBV4-1; CDR3 protein: CASSHTDNEQFF; CDR3 DNA: TGCGCCAGCAGCCACACGGACAATGAGCAGTTCTTC
D gene: .; J gene: TRBJ2-7; clone size: .; V gene: TRBV28; CDR3 protein: CASSSRVYEQYF; CDR3 DNA: TGTGCCAGCAGTTCCAGGGTCTACGAGCAGTACTTC
D gene: TRBD1; J gene: TRBJ1-5; clone size: .; V gene: TRBV19; CDR3 protein: CASSIGTGGDQPQHF; CDR3 DNA: TGTGCCAGTAGTATTGGTACAGGGGGCGATCAGCCCCAGCATTTT
D gene: .; J gene: TRBJ1-2; clone size: .; V gene: TRBV6-4; CDR3 protein: CASSDSGNGYTF; CDR3 DNA: TGTGCCAGCAGTGACTCAGGGAATGGCTACACCTTC
D gene: .; J gene: TRBJ2-3; clone size: .; V gene: TRBV10-1; CDR3 protein: CASQRRFTDTQYF; CDR3 DNA: TGCGCCAGCCAGCGGCGTTTCACAGATACGCAGTATTTT
D gene: .; J gene: TRBJ2-2; clone size: .; V gene: TRBV5-4; CDR3 protein: CASTWDVGELFF; CDR3 DNA: TGTGCCAGCACCTGGGATGTCGGGGAGCTGTTTTTT
D gene: .; J gene: TRBJ2-3; clone size: .; V gene: TRBV5-4; CDR3 protein: CASRITDTQYF; CDR3 DNA: TGTGCCAGCAGAATCACAGATACGCAGTATTTT
D gene: TRBD2; J gene: TRBJ2-1; clone size: .; V gene: TRBV7-8; CDR3 protein: CASSHCRASGPNEQFF; CDR3 DNA: TGTGCCAGCAGCCATTGCCGGGCTAGCGGTCCCAATGAGCAGTTCTTC
D gene: TRBD1; J gene: TRBJ2-7; clone size: .; V gene: TRBV5-6; CDR3 protein: CASSFDDRDGPYEQYF; CDR3 DNA: TGTGCCAGCAGCTTTGATGACAGGGATGGGCCCTACGAGCAGTACTTC
D gene: .; J gene: TRBJ1-3; clone size: .; V gene: TRBV21-1; CDR3 protein: CASSKEGENTIYF; CDR3 DNA: TGTGCCAGCAGCAAAGAAGGGGAAAACACCATATATTTT
D gene: .; J gene: TRBJ2-6; clone size: .; V gene: TRBV28; CDR3 protein: CASSLIITDRSGANVLTF; CDR3 DNA: TGTGCCAGCAGTCTTATCATAACGGATCGCTCTGGGGCCAACGTCCTGACTTTC
D gene: TRBD2; J gene: TRBJ2-7; clone size: .; V gene: TRBV11-1; CDR3 protein: CASSKGLAVYEQYF; CDR3 DNA: TGTGCCAGCAGCAAAGGCCTAGCGGTCTACGAGCAGTACTTC
D gene: TRBD2; J gene: TRBJ2-4; clone size: .; V gene: TRBV6-1; CDR3 protein: CASNVAGNIQYF; CDR3 DNA: TGTGCCAGCAACGTAGCGGGAAACATTCAGTACTTC
D gene: TRBD1; J gene: TRBJ1-2; clone size: .; V gene: TRBV15; CDR3 protein: CATSSFTRDSNYGYTF; CDR3 DNA: TGTGCCACCAGCAGTTTTACCAGGGACAGTAACTATGGCTACACCTTC
D gene: .; J gene: TRBJ2-5; clone size: .; V gene: TRBV4-1; CDR3 protein: CASSQEALRGLPWETQYF; CDR3 DNA: TGCGCCAGCAGCCAAGAGGCGTTAAGGGGATTACCCTGGGAGACCCAGTACTTC
D gene: TRBD2; J gene: TRBJ2-2; clone size: .; V gene: TRBV6-4; CDR3 protein: CASRNPLAGGHPPITGELFF; CDR3 DNA: TGTGCCAGCAGAAACCCCCTAGCGGGAGGGCACCCGCCTATCACCGGGGAGCTGTTTTTT
D gene: .; J gene: TRBJ2-3; clone size: .; V gene: TRBV25-1; CDR3 protein: CASGNTDTQYF; CDR3 DNA: TGTGCCAGCGGGAACACAGATACGCAGTATTTT
D gene: .; J gene: TRBJ2-4; clone size: .; V gene: TRBV4-3; CDR3 protein: CASSQGPGGDIQYF; CDR3 DNA: TGCGCCAGCAGCCAAGGTCCAGGGGGGGACATTCAGTACTTC
D gene: .; J gene: TRBJ1-1; clone size: .; V gene: TRBV7-9; CDR3 protein: CASSRPSEAFF; CDR3 DNA: TGTGCCAGCAGCCGACCAAGTGAAGCTTTCTTT
D gene: .; J gene: TRBJ1-2; clone size: few; V gene: TRBV7-9; CDR3 protein: CASSLAGVGSTGYTF; CDR3 DNA: TGTGCCAGCAGCTTAGCCGGGGTGGGTTCGACTGGCTACACCTTC
D gene: TRBD2; J gene: TRBJ2-1; clone size: .; V gene: TRBV27; CDR3 protein: CASSLSGRGSYNEQFF; CDR3 DNA: TGTGCCAGCAGTTTAAGCGGGAGGGGGTCCTACAATGAGCAGTTCTTC
D gene: .; J gene: TRBJ1-3; clone size: .; V gene: TRBV6-5; CDR3 protein: CASSYHGGQSGNTIYF; CDR3 DNA: TGTGCCAGCAGTTACCACGGGGGACAATCCGGAAACACCATATATTTT
D gene: TRBD2; J gene: TRBJ2-5; clone size: .; V gene: TRBV25-1; CDR3 protein: CASSALYAGEGKTQYF; CDR3 DNA: TGTGCCAGCAGTGCTCTTTATGCGGGAGAGGGGAAGACCCAGTACTTC
D gene: .; J gene: TRBJ1-4; clone size: .; V gene: TRBV5-1; CDR3 protein: CASSLSSPRATNEKLFF; CDR3 DNA: TGCGCCAGCAGCTTGTCGTCACCCCGGGCGACGAATGAAAAACTGTTTTTT
D gene: .; J gene: TRBJ2-7; clone size: .; V gene: TRBV10-3; CDR3 protein: CAISPGTASYEQYF; CDR3 DNA: TGTGCCATCAGCCCCGGGACGGCGTCCTACGAGCAGTACTTC
D gene: TRBD1; J gene: TRBJ2-3; clone size: .; V gene: TRBV7-9; CDR3 protein: CASSLRSTGGGTDTQYF; CDR3 DNA: TGTGCCAGCAGCTTAAGGTCGACAGGGGGCGGAACAGATACGCAGTATTTT
D gene: TRBD1; J gene: TRBJ1-1; clone size: .; V gene: TRBV5-1; CDR3 protein: CASSLGRDSGLNTEAFF; CDR3 DNA: TGCGCCAGCAGCTTGGGACGGGACAGCGGGCTGAACACTGAAGCTTTCTTT
D gene: TRBD2; J gene: TRBJ2-3; clone size: .; V gene: TRBV10-3; CDR3 protein: CAISGWTSGSLGTQYF; CDR3 DNA: TGTGCCATCAGTGGGTGGACTAGCGGGAGCCTCGGAACGCAGTATTTT
D gene: .; J gene: TRBJ2-3; clone size: .; V gene: TRBV7-8; CDR3 protein: CASSLRTSTDTQYF; CDR3 DNA: TGTGCCAGCAGCCTTCGGACTAGCACAGATACGCAGTATTTT
D gene: .; J gene: TRBJ2-3; clone size: .; V gene: TRBV5-5; CDR3 protein: CASSLFLRRGTDTQYF; CDR3 DNA: TGTGCCAGCAGCTTGTTTCTACGGCGGGGCACAGATACGCAGTATTTT
D gene: TRBD2; J gene: TRBJ2-5; clone size: .; V gene: TRBV6-4; CDR3 protein: CASSDGAGGRETQYF; CDR3 DNA: TGTGCCAGCAGTGACGGGGCGGGAGGACGAGAGACCCAGTACTTC